Listed below are T cell receptor beta chains from one sample, sequenced in a study of OX40 agonist ivuxolimab in advanced cancers. The method was immunoSEQ multiplex PCR; TCRdb's version includes in-frame clones alone and lacks a portion of them. Among around 79,000 clones listed, roughly 90% were seen once. Sequences were derived from CD4+ or CD8+ T cells sorted from blood, sampled in a trial of the OX40 agonist ivuxolimab. All receptors derive from an adult with an advanced solid tumor such as melanoma, head and neck, liver or kidney cancer. Each CDR3 is given with its conserved first and last residue. A D gene is named only where the DNA matches it firmly.

TRBV5-1	-	TRBJ1-1	CASSWSHPNTEAFF
TRBV27	TRBD1	TRBJ2-7	CASSLSLDRGTHEQYF
TRBV13	TRBD1	TRBJ1-1	CASSRNRGRDTEAFF
TRBV5-1	-	TRBJ2-5	CASSLEGRGARETQYF
TRBV9	-	TRBJ1-5	CASSDGNSNQPQHF
TRBV25-1	-	TRBJ2-7	CASSVESSYEQYF
TRBV6-6	TRBD1	TRBJ1-5	CASSSDRDSNQPQHF
TRBV27	TRBD2	TRBJ2-7	CASSPSSGGISYEQYF
TRBV7-2	TRBD1	TRBJ2-7	CASSWDRFEQYF
TRBV20-1	-	TRBJ1-2	CSADTYGYTF
TRBV5-5	-	TRBJ2-1	CASSTIDRAGYNEQFF
TRBV11-1	-	TRBJ2-5	CASSARGQETQYF
TRBV10-3	TRBD2	TRBJ2-1	CAISSIWTSGGGSYNEQFF
TRBV27	TRBD2	TRBJ2-1	CASSLPASGYEQFF
TRBV13	-	TRBJ2-5	CASSLSLPETQYF
TRBV15	TRBD1	TRBJ2-1	CATSRETGGRYNEQFF
TRBV11-2	-	TRBJ1-6	CASSFGGISSYNSPLHF
TRBV10-3	-	TRBJ1-6	CAISGHNSPLHF
TRBV20-1	-	TRBJ1-1	CSAPGAFF
TRBV13	-	TRBJ2-2	CASSVTGTTGELFF
TRBV5-8	TRBD1	TRBJ2-2	CASSQGQGTNTGELFF
TRBV6-4	-	TRBJ2-1	CASSVSGSLYNEQFF
TRBV9	-	TRBJ2-1	CASSSGPEGNEQFF
TRBV6-5	TRBD2	TRBJ2-7	CASLERGPPYEQYF
TRBV12-2	-	TRBJ1-5	CASRLGAGRGPTNGNQPQHF
TRBV9	TRBD1	TRBJ2-1	CASSEEGAVRNEQFF
TRBV7-2	-	TRBJ1-6	CASAGTASYNSPLHF
TRBV4-2	-	TRBJ2-7	CASRLGGEQYF
TRBV19	TRBD1	TRBJ1-1	CASSIAQGAQNTEAFF
TRBV19	-	TRBJ1-5	CASSMGGGQPQHF
TRBV30	TRBD2	TRBJ2-7	CAWRRGGGYSYEQYF
TRBV6-1	TRBD1	TRBJ2-7	CASSEEMAGGWYEQYF
TRBV5-6	-	TRBJ2-7	CASSPSGLGEQYF
TRBV4-1	-	TRBJ1-1	CASSQGRAEAFF
TRBV4-3	-	TRBJ2-2	CASSQKQLNTGELFF
TRBV5-4	-	TRBJ1-1	CASSLGGRELTFF
TRBV10-3	TRBD2	TRBJ2-1	CAISETWTSGGDYNEQFF